The clone carrying this T cell receptor (beta chain) was seen a single time. Its antigen is as yet unknown. Cells designated naive CD8 were CD45RO-negative and were positively selected for CCR7, with terminally differentiated effector memory CD45RA+ cells excluded. The study drew all its donors from Caucasian adults living in Nashville, Tennessee. Each sorted subset replicate got 200 ng genomic DNA, 30,000 or so genomes. Assay: immunoSEQ multiplex PCR; the TCRdb copy retains only in-frame clones and omits some. The table shows some 1,900,000 clones, with over 85% occurring only once. These data are taken from a study of shared clonotypes between healthy human individuals. Study observations and caveats: In several donors, around 4.8% of naive CD4 clonotypes appeared in common.

J was trimmed by 3 bases and V by 3 bases; bases with no gene match: 6. This CDR3 region has 14 residues. CDR1 and CDR2 from the germline V gene are SGDLS and YYNGEE. The genes are TRBV9 and TRBJ2-7, with TRBD2 identical over 7 bases. The origin of this receptor is a man aged 18 to 29 in good health. Sequenced: naive CD8+ T cells sorted from blood. CDR3 in DNA: TGTGCCAGCAGCGGTGGGGCTAGCGGCTACGAGCAGTACTTC. It yields the protein CASSGGASGYEQYF.